The rows below give T cell receptor beta chains drawn from one sample of a study of beta chain features in type 1 diabetes. This table comes from immunoSEQ multiplex PCR, and its TCRdb copy is limited to in-frame clones, with some not included. The data show under 450,000 clones, approximately 15% seen once. The source material was naive CD4+ T cells from blood. These receptors all come from a man aged 25 to 40 in good health. The CDR3 runs from the conserved cysteine through the conserved F or W. Clone size is shown for a subset of rows, as once, few, many or a class of expanded clone.

CDR3aa	len	abundance	v_gene	j_gene
CASSRGPNGYTF	12	.	TRBV7-2	TRBJ1-2
CASRLQGLVYGYTF	14	.	TRBV2	TRBJ1-2
CSVGGDAFPRDTPSTDTQYF	20	.	TRBV29-1	TRBJ2-3
CATSRDVASETQYF	14	.	TRBV15	TRBJ2-5
CASSSTGTGNTIYF	14	.	TRBV25-1	TRBJ1-3
CASSPGTSGSNWDEQFF	17	few	TRBV19	TRBJ2-1
CASSEVYTNTEAFF	14	few	TRBV7-2	TRBJ1-1
CASSLVLAGGMTDTQYF	17	.	TRBV7-2	TRBJ2-3
CAISESGPKNYGYTF	15	few	TRBV10-3	TRBJ1-2
CASSLSGDPNGHEQFF	16	few	TRBV9	TRBJ2-1
CASSPFLRDSYNEQFF	16	.	TRBV18	TRBJ2-1
CASSVISGAYNEQFF	15	.	TRBV9	TRBJ2-1
CASSSIAGEAGELFF	15	.	TRBV5-1	TRBJ2-2
CASSLTPLAGANEQFF	16	few	TRBV7-3	TRBJ2-1
CASSPLQRETQYF	13	few	TRBV18	TRBJ2-5
CASSYERETQYF	12	few	TRBV6-6	TRBJ2-5
CAWASGSGQPQHF	13	.	TRBV30	TRBJ1-5
CASRKGYTQYF	11	.	TRBV11-2	TRBJ2-3
CASSEGGTGGDTQYF	15	.	TRBV2	TRBJ2-3
CASSLPGAGGRNEQFF	16	.	TRBV5-4	TRBJ2-1
CASSIGRYQETQYF	14	few	TRBV19	TRBJ2-5
CASSLDRSSYNEQFF	15	few	TRBV5-1	TRBJ2-1
CASSLGVLMNTEAFF	15	.	TRBV7-9	TRBJ1-1
CASRISSDSYNEQFF	15	many	TRBV23-1	TRBJ2-1
CSVVMRQGYTEAFF	14	few	TRBV29-1	TRBJ1-1
CASSSYSNQPQHF	13	.	TRBV7-9	TRBJ1-5
CASSSLPGLAGAEQFF	16	.	TRBV19	TRBJ2-1
CASSFNSAGPVLYEQYF	17	.	TRBV7-6	TRBJ2-7
CASRQATSTDTQYF	14	.	TRBV6-5	TRBJ2-3
CATQMHVPTDTQYF	14	few	TRBV15	TRBJ2-3
CASSVGLNTDTQYF	14	.	TRBV9	TRBJ2-3
CASSLTLAGLHVQNIQYF	18	.	TRBV7-2	TRBJ2-4
CASSLPQGTDTQYF	14	few	TRBV7-9	TRBJ2-3
CASSLVVAGGQETQYF	16	.	TRBV7-2	TRBJ2-5
CASSLAGTENTEAFF	15	.	TRBV7-9	TRBJ1-1
CASSQEYSYEQYF	13	few	TRBV4-3	TRBJ2-7
CAWSPASGFSTEAFF	15	few	TRBV30	TRBJ1-1
CASSERTGGFSYEQYF	16	.	TRBV2	TRBJ2-7
CASRPDQYNEQFF	13	few	TRBV23-1	TRBJ2-1
CASSLSTYNEQFF	13	few	TRBV5-1	TRBJ2-1
CASSLEGRLLKQYF	14	.	TRBV5-1	TRBJ2-7
CASSLDSYNEQFF	13	few	TRBV5-6	TRBJ2-1
CASSSMGDTQYF	12	few	TRBV14	TRBJ2-3
CASSPGTGVSPYEQYF	16	.	TRBV18	TRBJ2-7
CASSQSLVGGYTF	13	.	TRBV30	TRBJ1-2
CASSLIPVTGTVVGELFF	18	.	TRBV5-1	TRBJ1-4
CASSPPGLHNEQFF	14	few	TRBV7-2	TRBJ2-1
CASSSEGVGANVLTF	15	few	TRBV11-2	TRBJ2-6
CASSQGSRAGTGELFF	16	.	TRBV4-1	TRBJ2-2
CASSLGRGLGETQYF	15	few	TRBV5-4	TRBJ2-5
CASSQGESGRANNEQFF	17	.	TRBV4-3	TRBJ2-1